This is a list of T cell receptor beta chains from one sample in a study of blood T cell repertoires in COVID-19. Assay: immunoSEQ multiplex PCR; the TCRdb copy retains only in-frame clones and omits some. The sample includes about 180,000 clones, 80% to 90% seen only once; the top ten take less than 25%. The sample taken for sequencing was peripheral blood. These receptors originate from a man in his sixties or seventies with active or convalescent COVID-19. CDR3s include the opening cysteine and the closing phenylalanine or tryptophan. The order of the fields is J gene, clone size, D gene, V gene, CDR3 protein, CDR3 DNA. D genes are given only for firm matches. A clone size is listed for some rows: how often the clone was seen (once, few, many), or a class if it is expanded.

j_gene: TRBJ1-4
abundance: -
d_gene: TRBD1
v_gene: TRBV6-2/TRBV6-3
CDR3aa: CASSSGTGGEKLFF
CDR3nt: TGTGCCAGCAGTTCGGGGACAGGGGGGGAAAAACTGTTTTTT

j_gene: TRBJ2-7
abundance: -
d_gene: TRBD1
v_gene: TRBV4-1
CDR3aa: CASSQVGTGVYEQYF
CDR3nt: TGCGCCAGCAGCCAAGTTGGGACAGGAGTCTACGAGCAGTACTTC

j_gene: TRBJ2-1
abundance: once
d_gene: -
v_gene: TRBV19
CDR3aa: CATSIGGSYNEQFF
CDR3nt: TGTGCCACCTCGATAGGGGGTTCCTACAATGAGCAGTTCTTC

j_gene: TRBJ1-5
abundance: -
d_gene: -
v_gene: TRBV5-1
CDR3aa: CASSSGGYQPQHF
CDR3nt: TGCGCCAGCAGCTCCGGGGGGTATCAGCCCCAGCATTTT

j_gene: TRBJ2-6
abundance: -
d_gene: -
v_gene: TRBV6-2/TRBV6-3
CDR3aa: CASSYSPRTGANVLTF
CDR3nt: TGTGCCAGCAGTTACTCTCCGAGGACTGGGGCCAACGTCCTGACTTTC

j_gene: TRBJ1-1
abundance: -
d_gene: -
v_gene: TRBV5-1
CDR3aa: CASSSGERNTEAFF
CDR3nt: TGCGCCAGCAGCTCCGGGGAGAGGAACACTGAAGCTTTCTTT

j_gene: TRBJ2-7
abundance: -
d_gene: -
v_gene: TRBV12-5
CDR3aa: CASVGGIPTPHEQYF
CDR3nt: TGTGCCTCGGTTGGGGGGATCCCCACGCCCCACGAGCAGTACTTC

j_gene: TRBJ1-4
abundance: -
d_gene: -
v_gene: TRBV7-8
CDR3aa: CASSLVRGEEKLFF
CDR3nt: TGTGCCAGCAGCTTGGTGCGGGGGGAAGAAAAACTGTTTTTT

j_gene: TRBJ1-1
abundance: few
d_gene: -
v_gene: TRBV2
CDR3aa: CASSVQAALNTEAFF
CDR3nt: TGTGCCAGCAGTGTACAGGCAGCCTTGAACACTGAAGCTTTCTTT

j_gene: TRBJ1-4
abundance: -
d_gene: TRBD1
v_gene: TRBV5-1
CDR3aa: CASTALDRGEKLFF
CDR3nt: TGCGCCAGCACCGCCTTGGACAGGGGAGAAAAACTGTTTTTT

j_gene: TRBJ1-4
abundance: -
d_gene: -
v_gene: TRBV9
CDR3aa: CASSSYPGVGKLFF
CDR3nt: TGTGCCAGCAGCTCTTACCCCGGGGTAGGAAAACTGTTTTTT

j_gene: TRBJ1-3
abundance: -
d_gene: -
v_gene: TRBV18
CDR3aa: CASSLAQTASGNTIYF
CDR3nt: TGTGCCAGCTCACTGGCTCAGACAGCCTCTGGAAACACCATATATTTT

j_gene: TRBJ1-1
abundance: -
d_gene: -
v_gene: TRBV4-3
CDR3aa: CASSPLLGRATEAFF
CDR3nt: TGCGCCAGCAGCCCCTTACTGGGGAGGGCCACTGAAGCTTTCTTT

j_gene: TRBJ1-2
abundance: -
d_gene: -
v_gene: TRBV6-2/TRBV6-3
CDR3aa: CASSNAGGLGGYTF
CDR3nt: TGTGCCAGCAGTAACGCGGGGGGACTGGGCGGCTACACCTTC

j_gene: TRBJ1-2
abundance: -
d_gene: -
v_gene: TRBV5-1
CDR3aa: CASSLESGAHYGYTF
CDR3nt: TGCGCCAGCAGCTTGGAGTCGGGTGCCCACTATGGCTACACCTTC

j_gene: TRBJ1-5
abundance: -
d_gene: -
v_gene: TRBV5-5
CDR3aa: CASSSTIGQGVTQPQHF
CDR3nt: TGTGCCAGCAGCTCAACCATCGGGCAGGGTGTAACACAGCCCCAGCATTTT

j_gene: TRBJ2-5
abundance: -
d_gene: -
v_gene: TRBV12-5
CDR3aa: CASGLSGEETQYF
CDR3nt: TGTGCTAGTGGTTTATCGGGTGAAGAGACCCAGTACTTC

j_gene: TRBJ1-1
abundance: -
d_gene: -
v_gene: TRBV12-3/TRBV12-4
CDR3aa: CASSLRRGTEAFF
CDR3nt: TGTGCCAGCAGTTTACGGCGAGGGACTGAAGCTTTCTTT

j_gene: TRBJ1-3
abundance: -
d_gene: TRBD1
v_gene: TRBV28
CDR3aa: CASSPYPGTVLRNTIYF
CDR3nt: TGTGCCAGCAGTCCATACCCCGGGACAGTTCTGCGAAACACCATATATTTT

j_gene: TRBJ1-1
abundance: few
d_gene: -
v_gene: TRBV10-3
CDR3aa: CAIRDSLNTEAFF
CDR3nt: TGTGCCATCAGGGACAGCTTGAACACTGAAGCTTTCTTT

j_gene: TRBJ1-4
abundance: -
d_gene: -
v_gene: TRBV19
CDR3aa: CASSLSATNEKLFF
CDR3nt: TGTGCCAGTAGTCTCAGCGCAACTAATGAAAAACTGTTTTTT

j_gene: TRBJ1-4
abundance: -
d_gene: -
v_gene: TRBV6-5
CDR3aa: CASSYQGSSEKLFF
CDR3nt: TGTGCCAGCAGTTACCAGGGGTCGAGTGAAAAACTGTTTTTT

j_gene: TRBJ2-7
abundance: -
d_gene: -
v_gene: TRBV11-2
CDR3aa: CASSLDRRARSFLEQYF
CDR3nt: TGTGCCAGCAGCTTAGATCGGAGGGCAAGGTCCTTCCTCGAGCAGTACTTC

j_gene: TRBJ1-1
abundance: -
d_gene: -
v_gene: TRBV6-5
CDR3aa: CASSYSHGVNTEAFF
CDR3nt: TGTGCCAGCAGTTACTCGCATGGAGTGAACACTGAAGCTTTCTTT

j_gene: TRBJ2-6
abundance: once
d_gene: -
v_gene: TRBV7-2
CDR3aa: CASSFRLRSSGANVLTF
CDR3nt: TGTGCCAGCAGCTTCCGACTTCGAAGCTCTGGGGCCAACGTCCTGACTTTC

j_gene: TRBJ2-4
abundance: -
d_gene: -
v_gene: TRBV28
CDR3aa: CASSLFRGVQYF
CDR3nt: TGTGCCAGCAGTTTATTCAGGGGGGTTCAGTACTTC

j_gene: TRBJ1-1
abundance: -
d_gene: -
v_gene: TRBV6-4
CDR3aa: CASSDWAGLEAFF
CDR3nt: TGTGCCAGCAGTGACTGGGCAGGCCTTGAAGCTTTCTTT

j_gene: TRBJ1-1
abundance: -
d_gene: -
v_gene: TRBV10-2
CDR3aa: CASSERWPNEGGAFF
CDR3nt: TGCGCCAGCAGTGAAAGATGGCCAAACGAAGGCGGAGCTTTCTTT

j_gene: TRBJ2-5
abundance: -
d_gene: -
v_gene: TRBV5-1
CDR3aa: CASSLAQVEETQYF
CDR3nt: TGCGCCAGCAGCCTGGCACAGGTAGAAGAGACCCAGTACTTC

j_gene: TRBJ2-7
abundance: -
d_gene: -
v_gene: TRBV7-9
CDR3aa: CASSLGGGAYEQYF
CDR3nt: TGTGCCAGCAGCTTAGGAGGGGGTGCCTACGAGCAGTACTTC

j_gene: TRBJ2-7
abundance: -
d_gene: TRBD1
v_gene: TRBV5-1
CDR3aa: CASSSGQGANEQYF
CDR3nt: TGCGCCAGCAGCTCGGGACAGGGGGCGAATGAGCAGTACTTC

j_gene: TRBJ1-4
abundance: -
d_gene: -
v_gene: TRBV5-1
CDR3aa: CASSTGGSGANEKLFF
CDR3nt: TGCGCCAGCAGCACCGGCGGGAGCGGAGCTAATGAAAAACTGTTTTTT

j_gene: TRBJ2-7
abundance: -
d_gene: TRBD1
v_gene: TRBV11-2
CDR3aa: CASSFLQGAYEQYF
CDR3nt: TGTGCCAGCAGCTTCTTACAGGGGGCCTACGAGCAGTACTTC

j_gene: TRBJ1-4
abundance: -
d_gene: -
v_gene: TRBV7-2
CDR3aa: CASSWGGALELFF
CDR3nt: TGTGCCAGCAGCTGGGGAGGCGCTTTGGAACTGTTTTTT

j_gene: TRBJ1-5
abundance: -
d_gene: TRBD1
v_gene: TRBV6-1
CDR3aa: CASSALQGAGGQPQHF
CDR3nt: TGTGCCAGCAGTGCATTACAGGGGGCAGGGGGTCAGCCCCAGCATTTT

j_gene: TRBJ2-7
abundance: -
d_gene: -
v_gene: TRBV18
CDR3aa: CASSPDRISSYEQYF
CDR3nt: TGTGCCAGCTCACCCGACAGGATAAGCTCCTACGAGCAGTACTTC

j_gene: TRBJ2-3
abundance: -
d_gene: TRBD1
v_gene: TRBV5-1
CDR3aa: CASRTGTGADTQYF
CDR3nt: TGCGCCAGCAGAACCGGGACAGGGGCAGATACGCAGTATTTT

j_gene: TRBJ2-1
abundance: -
d_gene: TRBD2
v_gene: TRBV5-1
CDR3aa: CASSSTTSTSGRRDEQFF
CDR3nt: TGCGCCAGCAGCTCGACCACATCAACTAGCGGGAGGCGGGATGAGCAGTTCTTC

j_gene: TRBJ1-6
abundance: -
d_gene: -
v_gene: TRBV19
CDR3aa: CASRDPGSNSPLHF
CDR3nt: TGTGCCAGTCGTGACCCGGGAAGTAATTCACCCCTCCACTTT

j_gene: TRBJ1-2
abundance: -
d_gene: TRBD1
v_gene: TRBV7-9
CDR3aa: CASSPGQGWGYTF
CDR3nt: TGTGCCAGCAGCCCTGGACAGGGTTGGGGCTACACCTTC

j_gene: TRBJ1-2
abundance: once
d_gene: TRBD1
v_gene: TRBV6-2/TRBV6-3
CDR3aa: CASSYPPGWTGSYGYTF
CDR3nt: TGTGCCAGCAGTTACCCCCCTGGATGGACAGGCTCTTATGGCTACACCTTC

j_gene: TRBJ1-5
abundance: -
d_gene: -
v_gene: TRBV14
CDR3aa: CASSQADNQPQHF
CDR3nt: TGTGCCAGCAGCCAAGCAGACAATCAGCCCCAGCATTTT

j_gene: TRBJ2-5
abundance: -
d_gene: TRBD1
v_gene: TRBV9
CDR3aa: CASSARGTGERETQYF
CDR3nt: TGTGCCAGCAGCGCCAGGGGAACAGGGGAGAGAGAGACCCAGTACTTC

j_gene: TRBJ1-2
abundance: -
d_gene: -
v_gene: TRBV3-1/TRBV3-2
CDR3aa: CASSHQARDYGYTF
CDR3nt: TGTGCCAGCAGCCATCAGGCCAGGGACTATGGCTACACCTTC

j_gene: TRBJ2-1
abundance: -
d_gene: TRBD1
v_gene: TRBV7-2
CDR3aa: CASSLGAGGFNEQFF
CDR3nt: TGTGCCAGCAGCTTAGGTGCAGGGGGCTTCAATGAGCAGTTCTTC

j_gene: TRBJ1-2
abundance: -
d_gene: -
v_gene: TRBV16
CDR3aa: CASSQQGWGYGYTF
CDR3nt: TGTGCCAGCAGCCAACAGGGCTGGGGCTATGGCTACACCTTC

j_gene: TRBJ1-2
abundance: -
d_gene: -
v_gene: TRBV30
CDR3aa: CASKRVGTPSYGYTF
CDR3nt: TGTGCCTCAAAGAGAGTTGGGACACCGAGCTATGGCTACACCTTC

j_gene: TRBJ1-1
abundance: -
d_gene: TRBD1
v_gene: TRBV28
CDR3aa: CASSGDRVLDTEAFF
CDR3nt: TGTGCCAGCAGTGGGGACAGGGTTTTGGACACTGAAGCTTTCTTT

j_gene: TRBJ1-1
abundance: -
d_gene: -
v_gene: TRBV3-1/TRBV3-2
CDR3aa: CASSQDRRAEAFF
CDR3nt: TGTGCCAGCAGCCAAGATCGGCGGGCTGAAGCTTTCTTT

j_gene: TRBJ2-7
abundance: -
d_gene: TRBD1
v_gene: TRBV27
CDR3aa: CASSLGRTGANYEQYF
CDR3nt: TGTGCCAGCAGTTTAGGCAGGACAGGGGCGAACTACGAGCAGTACTTC

j_gene: TRBJ1-4
abundance: -
d_gene: TRBD1
v_gene: TRBV19
CDR3aa: CASKIQGAVEKLFF
CDR3nt: TGTGCCAGTAAGATACAGGGGGCAGTGGAAAAACTGTTTTTT

j_gene: TRBJ1-2
abundance: few
d_gene: TRBD1
v_gene: TRBV2
CDR3aa: CASSPRTGNSGYTF
CDR3nt: TGTGCCAGCAGTCCCCGGACAGGGAATTCCGGCTACACCTTC

j_gene: TRBJ1-1
abundance: -
d_gene: -
v_gene: TRBV2
CDR3aa: CASSQQGRNTEAFF
CDR3nt: TGTGCCAGCAGCCAACAGGGCCGGAACACTGAAGCTTTCTTT

j_gene: TRBJ2-6
abundance: -
d_gene: -
v_gene: TRBV18
CDR3aa: CASSQGAGANVLTF
CDR3nt: TGTGCCAGCTCCCAAGGGGCTGGGGCCAACGTCCTGACTTTC

j_gene: TRBJ2-1
abundance: -
d_gene: TRBD2
v_gene: TRBV5-1
CDR3aa: CASSSTSSGKVLYSYNEQFF
CDR3nt: TGCGCCAGCAGCTCGACGTCTAGCGGGAAAGTACTGTACTCGTACAATGAGCAGTTCTTC

j_gene: TRBJ1-2
abundance: -
d_gene: -
v_gene: TRBV29-1
CDR3aa: CSVEDAGAEGYTF
CDR3nt: TGCAGCGTTGAAGATGCGGGGGCGGAAGGCTACACCTTC

j_gene: TRBJ2-7
abundance: -
d_gene: -
v_gene: TRBV9
CDR3aa: CASSVGVGEWNEQYF
CDR3nt: TGTGCCAGCAGCGTAGGGGTGGGAGAGTGGAACGAGCAGTACTTC

j_gene: TRBJ1-1
abundance: -
d_gene: TRBD1
v_gene: TRBV6-1
CDR3aa: CASSAPGQGFMDTEAFF
CDR3nt: TGTGCCAGCAGTGCTCCGGGACAGGGCTTCATGGACACTGAAGCTTTCTTT

j_gene: TRBJ2-7
abundance: -
d_gene: -
v_gene: TRBV11-2
CDR3aa: CASSLAGHRTYEQYF
CDR3nt: TGTGCCAGCAGCTTAGCCGGACACCGAACCTACGAGCAGTACTTC